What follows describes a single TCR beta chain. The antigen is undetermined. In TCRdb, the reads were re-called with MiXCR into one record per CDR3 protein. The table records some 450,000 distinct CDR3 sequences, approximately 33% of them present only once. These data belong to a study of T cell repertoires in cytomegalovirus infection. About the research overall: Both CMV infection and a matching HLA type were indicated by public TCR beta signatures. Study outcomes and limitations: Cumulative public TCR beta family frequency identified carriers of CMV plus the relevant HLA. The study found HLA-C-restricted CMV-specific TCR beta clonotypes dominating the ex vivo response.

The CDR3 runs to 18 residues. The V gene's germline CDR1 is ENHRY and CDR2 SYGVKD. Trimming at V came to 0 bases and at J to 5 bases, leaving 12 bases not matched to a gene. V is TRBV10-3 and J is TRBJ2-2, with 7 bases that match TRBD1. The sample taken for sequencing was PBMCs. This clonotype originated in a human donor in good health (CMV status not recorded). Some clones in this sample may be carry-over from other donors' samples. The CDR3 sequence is CAISESHTGEIPTGELFF. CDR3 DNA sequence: TGTGCCATCAGTGAGTCGCATACAGGGGAAATCCCTACCGGGGAGCTGTTTTTT.